Following are 8 T cell receptor beta chains from one sample sequenced in a study of post-analysis software for immune sequencing data. Overall study findings and caveats: With TRBV5-6, TRBV5-1 and TRBV20-1 included, 5 or 6 TRBV segments were more frequent in patients than in controls.

Unique molecular identifiers had been added to the TCR beta cDNA libraries. TCRdb ran MiXCR on the PCR reads and lists one entry per CDR3 protein. The sample consists of approximately 150,000 distinct CDR3 sequences, approximately 28% of them appearing once. No cognate antigen is known for these TCRs. Sequenced input: blood. The receptors originated from a girl aged 5-17 years with multiple sclerosis.

The chain recombines TRBV5-1 with TRBJ2-7; D gene unclear. The J call may not be correct, given that the DNA end is closer to TRBJ2-5. CDR1 is SGHRS and CDR2 is YFSETQ in the germline V gene. This CDR3 comprises 11 residues. CDR3 loop: CASSLDLTQYF. In DNA form, the CDR3 reads TGCGCCAGCAGCTTGGATTTGACCCAGTACTTC.

This chain uses TRBV5-1 with TRBJ2-7; weak D call: TRBD2 (5 bases). With 1 base removed from V and 4 bases from J, the gap between germline ends came to 12 bases. The germline V gene has CDR1 SGHRS and CDR2 YFSETQ. The CDR3 has 14 amino acids. The CDR3 DNA reads as TGCGCCAGCAGCTTGAAACGGGAAAGTTACGAGCAGTACTTC. Its translation is CASSLKRESYEQYF.

A few counts support this clonotype. The J gene is TRBJ2-7, the V gene TRBV5-1, with TRBD2 matching over 7 bases. The CDR3 sequence is 14 residues long. With 5 bases clipped from V and 0 bases from J, the junction kept 5 bases outside the gene matches. The germline V gene has CDR1 SGHRS and CDR2 YFSETQ. CDR3 loop: CASRSSGDSYEQYF. CDR3 DNA: TGCGCCAGCAGGTCGAGCGGGGACTCCTACGAGCAGTACTTC.

On this clonotype itself: A much larger clone differs by one base, so this may be a read error. The J gene is TRBJ2-5, the V gene TRBV2, with D perhaps matching TRBD1 (6 bases). CDR1 is SNHLY and CDR2 is FYNNEI in the germline V gene. This CDR3 is 15 amino acids long. CDR3 nucleotides: TGTACCAGCAGGTGGGCCCAAACAGGGTCGGAGACCCAGTACTTC. It specifies CTSRWAQTGSETQYF.

This clonotype was counted at least ten times. The chain carries TRBV7-2 and TRBJ2-7; D possibly corresponds to TRBD1 (5 bases). The CDR3 runs 12 residues. Trimming took 5 bases from V and 4 from J, leaving 9 bases between them. Germline V CDR1 and CDR2: SGHTA, FQGNSA. The CDR3 sequence is CASSRQPYEQYF. The CDR3 DNA follows: TGTGCCAGCAGCCGACAGCCTTACGAGCAGTACTTC.

Points on this clonotype: At one end the junction does not follow the germline gene, possibly because of a read error. The rearrangement joins TRBV7-2 to TRBJ2-7; D is possibly TRBD1 or TRBD2 (5 bases each). The end of the DNA is better explained by TRBJ2-5, so the J call may be wrong. The V gene's germline CDR1 is SGHTA and CDR2 FQGNSA. The CDR3 runs 13 residues. The CDR3 loop reads CVSRSLGVETQYF. The CDR3 DNA follows: TGTGTCAGCAGATCATTGGGGGTCGAGACCCAGTACTTC.

This clonotype occurred a few times. The rearrangement links TRBV7-9 to TRBJ2-3; D is uncertain. The CDR3 totals 16 residues. Deletions cut 2 bases from V and 2 bases from J, with 14 bases between. Looked up from germline, CDR1 is SEHNR and CDR2 is FQNEAQ (reference sequence). CDR3 DNA sequence: TGTGCCAGCAGCTTAAGAAGGGCAGCCACCACAGATACGCAGTATTTT. Its protein is CASSLRRAATTDTQYF.

This clonotype was detected only once. The chain combines TRBV2 with TRBJ1-5; D might be TRBD1 (5 bases). The CDR3 is 14 amino acids. CDR1 is SNHLY, CDR2 FYNNEI, per germline. V was pared by 3 bases and J by 9 bases, with 15 bases between. For the CDR3, the DNA is TGTGCCAGCAGTGATCAAGGGACGGTTCGGCCCCAGCATTTT. It yields the protein CASSDQGTVRPQHF.